This T cell receptor (beta chain) was obtained from a study of control samples from healthy donors and cancer patients. Germline-derived CDR1 and CDR2 are SGHKS and YYEKEE (reference sequence). The CDR3 is 15 residues long. Trimming stripped 1 base from V and 4 bases from J, with 14 bases between. Sequenced by immunoSEQ multiplex PCR; TCRdb stores in-frame clones only, minus some. The table has under 80,000 clones, about 94% seen once. The receptor's source is a woman aged 25 to 39 in good health. The sequenced sample consisted of blood. The chain carries TRBV5-5 and TRBJ2-5, with D possibly being TRBD2 (5 bases). For the CDR3, the DNA is TGTGCCAGCAGCTTGATGAGCGGTCGGGTAGAGACCCAGTACTTC. Protein sequence: CASSLMSGRVETQYF.